This T cell receptor beta chain stems from a study of cytomegalovirus exposure and HLA in healthy donors. Points from the study as a whole: In vitro experiments confirmed that three CMV-associated chains were specific for CMV antigens. It was in a later analysis that TCR association rates were seen to vary by HLA locus, highest for DRB1 and lowest for HLA-C. Later examination showed HLA-associated TCR beta chains had greater clonal expansion than equally common others.

Researchers ran the PCR with 60 Vbeta and 13 Jbeta primers. Some clones are missing from TCRdb's copy, which holds only in-frame ones; the method was immunoSEQ multiplex PCR. This table has approximately 70,000 clones, 75% appearing once. On this clone itself: Its specificity is unknown.

Germline-derived CDR1 and CDR2 are SGHTA and FQGNSA. The V end was cut by 5 bases, the J end by 3 bases, with 11 bases between. The CDR3 is 13 residues long. The specimen was PBMCs. This clonotype was sampled from a man aged 55 to 69 in good health and CMV-seropositive. The rearrangement links TRBV7-2 to TRBJ2-7; tentatively, D is TRBD1 (5 bases). The CDR3 sequence: CASSPDSYYEQYF. The CDR3, as DNA: TGTGCCAGCAGCCCCGACAGCTACTACGAGCAGTACTTC.